This T cell receptor beta chain was profiled in a study of blood T cell repertoires in COVID-19. Study background: Italy, Spain and the United States were the sources of the convalescent and acute COVID-19 samples. T cells, B-cell-depleted T cells, or PBMCs provided the cDNA or gDNA that served as material.

Methods used by the authors: Reference gene primer amplification in the assay estimated nucleated cell counts. Profiling relied on immunoSEQ multiplex PCR, and the TCRdb table lists in-frame clones only, not all of them. V and J calls and clone size come straight from that table; D and trimming were deduced from the DNA. The sample includes roughly 320,000 clones, over 75% of them seen just once. The CDR3 extends over 18 amino acids. Germline CDR1 is LGHNA and CDR2 is YNFKEQ. V dropped 0 bases and J dropped 0 bases, with 15 bases sitting between them. The TCR was taken from a human donor in a cohort sampled during active COVID-19. V gene TRBV4-2 combines with J gene TRBJ2-4; D may be TRBD2 (6 bases). Source material: peripheral blood. The CDR3 DNA reads as TGTGCCAGCAGCCAAGATCCATCGGAGGGCCTAGCCAAAAACATTCAGTACTTC. This codes for CASSQDPSEGLAKNIQYF.